Below, 32 T cell receptor beta chains from the same sample are listed, as sequenced in a study of vaccination and CD4 T cells after COVID-19. As for treatment: roughly 10-day PBMC culture with coronavirus spike peptide pools or control peptides (ViraFEST assay). Oncomine TCR Beta short-read sequencing was applied to DNA from cultured CD4+ T cells. TCRdb redid the calling of the PCR reads with MiXCR, one entry per CDR3 protein. The table lists over 15,000 distinct CDR3 sequences, about 40% of them singletons. What these receptors recognize is not known. The input for sequencing was CD4+ T cells from blood, cultured in vitro, taken before SARS-CoV-2 vaccination. The receptors derive from a human donor who received a COVID-19 vaccine.

The sample holds one count of this clonotype. One end of the junction is discordant with germline, which a read error may explain. The chain is built from TRBV19 and TRBJ1-5; 9 bases map to TRBD1. CDR1 and CDR2 from the germline V gene are LNHDA and SQIVND (reference sequence). CDR3 length: 17 residues. The CDR3 DNA reads as TGTGCCAGTAGTTTAAACACAGGGGGCCGGAGCAATCAGCCCCGGCATTTT. It codes for CASSLNTGGRSNQPRHF.

This clonotype was counted between two and nine times. The chain has TRBV20-1 and TRBJ1-6; 9 bases map to TRBD1. The trim removed 4 bases at V and 6 bases at J, leaving 7 bases unmatched. This CDR3 spans 15 amino acids. Germline V gene lookup returns CDR1 DFQATT and CDR2 SNEGSKA (reference sequence). The CDR3 spells CSATSGTGTNSPLHF. CDR3 nucleotides: TGCAGTGCTACATCGGGGACAGGGACTAATTCACCCCTCCACTTT.

This clonotype appeared once. The chain joins TRBV19 to TRBJ2-5; the D is unclear. This CDR3 region has 15 residues. Germline CDR1 and CDR2: LNHDA and SQIVND (reference sequence). The V and J ends lost 1 base and 1 base respectively, with 10 bases between them. CDR3 in DNA: TGTGCCAGTAGTATAGTGTTAGGAGCCCAAGAGACCCAGTACTTC. Translating it yields CASSIVLGAQETQYF.

J is TRBJ2-1 and V is TRBV5-1, with 8 bases that match TRBD2. Germline V gene data show CDR1 as SGHRS and CDR2 as YFSETQ. V lost 7 bases to trimming and J lost 5 bases; unmatched junction nucleotides: 5. CDR3 length: 13 amino acids. CDR3 loop: CASGLGGDNEQFF. DNA of the CDR3: TGCGCCAGCGGGCTCGGGGGGGACAATGAGCAGTTCTTC. Full variable domain (remainder filled in from reference TRBV5-1 and TRBJ2-1): KAGVTQTPRYLIKTRGQQVTLSCSPISGHRSVSWYQQTPGQGLQFLFEYFSETQRNKGNFPGRFSGRQFSNSRSEMNVSTLELGDSALYLCASGLGGDNEQFFGPGTRLTVL.

The rearrangement uses TRBV5-1 and TRBJ1-1, with D perhaps TRBD1 (5 bases). CDR3 length: 13 residues. From germline, CDR1 is SGHRS and CDR2 YFSETQ. V lost 2 bases and J 2 bases, leaving 7 bases between the germline ends. For the CDR3, the DNA is TGCGCCAGCAGCTTTGGGGACAACACTGAAGCTTTCTTT. Its translation is CASSFGDNTEAFF.

This clonotype was detected a few times. The chain employs TRBV6-5 and TRBJ2-4; either TRBD1 or TRBD2 may fit D (5 bases each). This CDR3 spans 17 amino acids. With 0 bases removed from V and 7 bases from J, the gap between germline ends came to 19 bases. Germline V CDR1 and CDR2: MNHEY, SVGAGI. Written as DNA, the CDR3 is TGTGCCAGCAGTTACTCGATCCAAGCGGTAGGGGTTAACATTCAGTACTTC. Translation: CASSYSIQAVGVNIQYF.

The chain combines TRBV4-1 with TRBJ1-3; D unclear. CDR1 is MGHRA and CDR2 is YSYEKL in the germline V gene. Between the trimmed V and J ends, which lost 4 bases and 4 bases, there was a span of 20 bases. The CDR3 sequence is 17 residues long. CDR3 region: CASSPIGLGGRGNTIYF. The CDR3 region has the DNA TGCGCCAGCAGCCCTATAGGACTGGGAGGAAGAGGAAACACCATATATTTT.

The J gene is TRBJ2-2, the V gene TRBV24-1, with 9 bases that match TRBD2. V was pared by 4 bases and J by 7 bases, with 6 bases of the junction left unmatched. Germline V CDR1 and CDR2: KGHDR, SFDVKD. CDR3 length: 15 residues. This CDR3 is CATSEASGKVGELFF. The CDR3 DNA reads as TGTGCCACCAGTGAAGCTAGCGGGAAGGTCGGGGAGCTGTTTTTT.

This chain connects TRBV20-1 to TRBJ1-3; D is ambiguous. Per germline, CDR1 DFQATT and CDR2 SNEGSKA (reference sequence). Trimming pared 5 bases from V and 0 bases from J, leaving 11 bases between. This CDR3 spans 14 amino acids. CDR3 residues: CSAPGESSGNTIYF. The CDR3, as DNA: TGCAGTGCTCCTGGGGAGAGCTCTGGAAACACCATATATTTT.

The rearrangement uses TRBV2 and TRBJ2-3; maybe TRBD2 (7 bases). Germline CDR1 is SNHLY and CDR2 is FYNNEI. The CDR3 contains 14 residues. V shed 8 bases and J shed 4 bases, with 16 bases lying between them. The CDR3: CASDRGGVADTQYF. CDR3 sequence (DNA): TGTGCCAGCGATAGGGGGGGCGTGGCAGATACGCAGTATTTT.

This clonotype was seen a few times. The chain is built from TRBV20-1 and TRBJ1-5, with D tentatively TRBD1 (6 bases). The CDR3 consists of 14 residues. CDR1 DFQATT and CDR2 SNEGSKA come from the germline V gene (reference sequence). The V end was cut by 3 bases, the J end by 4 bases, with 13 bases between. The CDR3 sequence: CSARSGTLNQPQHF. In DNA, the CDR3 is TGCAGTGCTAGGAGTGGGACACTGAATCAGCCCCAGCATTTT.

The chain links TRBV5-1 to TRBJ2-1, with D perhaps TRBD1 (6 bases). CDR1 and CDR2 (germline): SGHRS, YFSETQ. CDR3 length equals 13 residues. V lost 2 bases and J lost 3, with 6 bases in between. The CDR3 DNA reads TGCGCCAGCAGCTTCAGGGGCTACAATGAGCAGTTCTTC. Translating it yields CASSFRGYNEQFF. Using reference TRBV5-1 and TRBJ2-1 for the parts outside the CDR3, the full variable domain is KAGVTQTPRYLIKTRGQQVTLSCSPISGHRSVSWYQQTPGQGLQFLFEYFSETQRNKGNFPGRFSGRQFSNSRSEMNVSTLELGDSALYLCASSFRGYNEQFFGPGTRLTVL.

The chain carries TRBV3-1 and TRBJ1-2, with D perhaps TRBD1 (6 bases). Trimming removed 1 base from V and 5 bases from J, with 8 bases in between. Germline CDR1 is LGHDT and CDR2 is YNNKEL (reference sequence). This CDR3 has 13 amino acids. This chain's CDR3 is CASSQGTAYGYTF. The CDR3 DNA follows: TGTGCCAGCAGCCAAGGGACAGCATATGGCTACACCTTC.

V and J are TRBV10-3 and TRBJ2-3; D is ambiguous. The CDR3 contains 15 residues. V lost 2 bases and J 4 bases, leaving 13 bases between the germline ends. Germline values: CDR1 ENHRY, CDR2 SYGVKD. CDR3 DNA sequence: TGTGCCATCAGTGAGGGTGATAGGTCGTCAGATACGCAGTATTTT. It is translated as CAISEGDRSSDTQYF.

This clonotype ranks as medium-sized. A read error may account for a junction end that differs from germline. This chain joins TRBV6-5 and TRBJ1-6; D is uncertain. CDR3 length: 15 amino acids. Looked up from germline, CDR1 is MNHEY and CDR2 is SVGAGI. The CDR3 region has the DNA TGTGCCAGCAGCTACTCTTACGAGGGAGACTCACCCCTCCACTTT. Protein sequence: CASSYSYEGDSPLHF.

This clonotype has more than one count but fewer than ten. This chain uses TRBV19 with TRBJ2-7, with no clear D. Germline values: CDR1 LNHDA, CDR2 SQIVND (reference sequence). The germline V and J ends were trimmed by 2 bases and 7 bases, with 9 bases remaining between them. This CDR3 is 12 amino acids long. The CDR3 sequence: CASSIRSGEQYF. DNA for the CDR3: TGTGCCAGTAGTATACGGAGTGGAGAGCAGTACTTC.

CDR3 loop: CASSLETRTDTQYF. Here the CDR3 DNA reads TGTGCCAGCAGCTTAGAGACTCGCACAGATACGCAGTATTTT. The V and J genes are TRBV7-8 and TRBJ2-3, with D uncertain. Germline values: CDR1 SGHVS, CDR2 FQNEAQ. Trimming removed 1 base from V and 1 base from J, with 6 bases in between. The CDR3 runs to 14 residues.

This clonotype appeared a few times. The V call is TRBV10-2, the J call TRBJ1-2, with no clear D. Trimming removed 0 bases from V and 1 base from J, with 15 bases in between. The CDR3 has 17 residues. Germline V gene sequence: CDR1 WSHSY, CDR2 SAAADI. CDR3 sequence: CASSESAQVLGNYGYTF. The CDR3 DNA reads TGCGCCAGCAGTGAGTCGGCCCAGGTTTTGGGTAACTATGGCTACACCTTC.

The chain is built from TRBV7-2 and TRBJ2-5; no firm D call. Per the germline V gene, CDR1 is SGHTA and CDR2 is FQGNSA. This CDR3 spans 11 amino acids. Trimming took off 5 bases at V and 2 bases at J, with 3 bases between the two ends. The CDR3 coding sequence is TGTGCCAGCAGCGAACAAGAGACCCAGTACTTC. Amino acid sequence: CASSEQETQYF.

This clonotype appeared a few times. This chain links TRBV24-1 with TRBJ1-5, with 7 bases identical to TRBD1. Germline CDR1 and CDR2: KGHDR and SFDVKD. This CDR3 is built from 15 residues. The ends lost 5 bases at V and 4 bases at J; junction bases unmatched: 7. In nucleotides, the CDR3 is TGTGCCACCAGTGGAGTAGGGGGCCGGAATCAGCCCCAGCATTTT. It translates to CATSGVGGRNQPQHF.

V is TRBV6-1 and J is TRBJ2-7, with D uncertain. V gave up 8 bases and J gave up 1 base, with 15 bases separating them. Germline loops: CDR1 MNHNS, CDR2 SASEGT. This CDR3 is 14 amino acids long. The CDR3 DNA is TGTGCCAGCGGAAGAGCCATCCTTTCCTACGAGCAGTACTTC. Translated, it gives CASGRAILSYEQYF.

This clonotype appeared once. V gene TRBV6-1 combines with J gene TRBJ1-1; D is uncertain. This CDR3 comprises 14 residues. Trimming left V 2 bases short and J 1 base short, with 8 bases between. The germline CDR1 and CDR2 sequences are MNHNS and SASEGT. The CDR3 spells CASSERKPNTEAFF. CDR3 nucleotides: TGTGCCAGCAGTGAAAGGAAACCGAACACTGAAGCTTTCTTT.

J is TRBJ1-2 and V is TRBV6-2 or TRBV6-3; no clear D. The ends were cut back, 8 bases at V and 5 bases at J, with 12 bases in the middle. Germline assignment: CDR1 MNHEY and CDR2 SVGEGT. The CDR3 covers 12 residues. The CDR3 is CASGEDRYGYTF. Here the CDR3 DNA reads TGTGCCAGCGGAGAAGACCGTTATGGCTACACCTTC.

This clonotype was seen only once. The gene calls are TRBV5-4 and TRBJ1-1; possible D gene TRBD1, 5 bases. Germline V gives CDR1 SGHNT, CDR2 YYREEE (reference sequence). V dropped 1 base and J dropped 6 bases, with 10 bases sitting between them. This CDR3 contains 13 residues. The CDR3 nucleotides read TGTGCCAGCAGCTTGCAGGGTTTGTCTGAAGCTTTCTTT. It translates to CASSLQGLSEAFF.

The rearrangement joins TRBV5-4 to TRBJ1-1; 7 bases map to TRBD1. CDR1 SGHNT and CDR2 YYREEE come from the germline V gene (reference sequence). Losses at the gene ends were 4 bases for V and 0 bases for J; bases not matched to a gene: 6. The CDR3 is 15 residues long. The CDR3 here is CASSPTGPMNTEAFF. CDR3 coding DNA: TGTGCCAGCAGCCCGACAGGGCCCATGAACACTGAAGCTTTCTTT.

The genes are TRBV5-1 and TRBJ2-3, with 15 positions matching TRBD2. This CDR3 has 17 amino acids. The V gene's germline CDR1 is SGHRS and CDR2 YFSETQ. V was clipped by 4 bases and J by 5 bases; unmatched bases: 8. CDR3 coding DNA: TGCGCCAGCAGCCGTCGGACTAGCGGGGGGGTCGGAGATACGCAGTATTTT. Amino acids: CASSRRTSGGVGDTQYF.

The sample holds a few counts of this clonotype. The chain couples TRBV27 to TRBJ1-4, with D unresolved. The CDR3 is 15 amino acids. V was shortened by 5 bases and J by 6 bases, with 16 bases between the two germline ends. Germline values: CDR1 MNHEY, CDR2 SMNVEV (reference sequence). CDR3 DNA sequence: TGTGCCAGCAGTCCCATGTTCCCTCAGGATGAAAAACTGTTTTTT. This gives the protein CASSPMFPQDEKLFF.

The genes are TRBV12-3 or TRBV12-4 and TRBJ2-5; TRBD2 is a possible D gene (5 bases). The CDR3 runs to 15 residues. The V end lost 1 base, the J end lost 5 bases, and 14 bases lay between the germline ends. As DNA, the CDR3 is TGTGCCAGCAGTTTAGGGAGGACGATTGCGGAGACCCAGTACTTC. It yields the protein CASSLGRTIAETQYF.

This sequence joins TRBV20-1 and TRBJ2-1, with 13 positions matching TRBD2. The CDR3 is 18 amino acids. Per germline, CDR1 DFQATT and CDR2 SNEGSKA (reference sequence). The junction had 7 bases not matched to a gene; V was cut back by 2 bases and J by 0 bases. The CDR3 loop is CSARSTSGGPSSYNEQFF. DNA of the CDR3: TGCAGTGCTAGATCGACTAGCGGGGGGCCAAGCTCCTACAATGAGCAGTTCTTC.

The chain carries TRBV18 and TRBJ1-5, with D unresolved. Germline V gives CDR1 KGHSH, CDR2 LQKENI. V shed 2 bases and J shed 3 bases, with 11 bases lying between them. The CDR3 covers 15 residues. CDR3 in amino acids: CASSPGRGSNQPQHF. The CDR3 DNA sequence: TGTGCCAGCTCACCAGGCCGGGGATCCAATCAGCCCCAGCATTTT.

The gene calls are TRBV12-3 or TRBV12-4 and TRBJ2-1, with TRBD2 matching 13 bases. The junction had 11 bases not matched to a gene; V was cut back by 6 bases and J by 9 bases. The CDR3 has 16 amino acids. The CDR3 sequence is CASSWTSGGISSEQFF. The CDR3 nucleotides read TGTGCCAGCAGCTGGACTAGCGGGGGTATCTCTAGTGAGCAGTTCTTC.

The J gene is TRBJ1-3, the V gene TRBV30; D gene ambiguous. CDR1 GTSNPN and CDR2 SVGIG come from the germline V gene (reference sequence). This CDR3 has 12 amino acids. Between the trimmed V and J ends, which lost 3 bases and 0 bases, there was a span of 3 bases. The CDR3 is CAWRSSGNTIYF. The CDR3 DNA is TGTGCCTGGAGGAGCTCTGGAAACACCATATATTTT.